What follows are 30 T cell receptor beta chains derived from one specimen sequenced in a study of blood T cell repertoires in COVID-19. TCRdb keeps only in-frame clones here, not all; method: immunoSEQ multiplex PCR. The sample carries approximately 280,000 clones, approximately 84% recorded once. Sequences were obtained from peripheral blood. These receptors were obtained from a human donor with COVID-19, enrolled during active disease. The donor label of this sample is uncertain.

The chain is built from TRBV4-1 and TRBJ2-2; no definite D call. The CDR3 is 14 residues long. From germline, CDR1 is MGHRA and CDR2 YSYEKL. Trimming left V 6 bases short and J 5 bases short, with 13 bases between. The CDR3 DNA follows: TGCGCCAGCAGGTCCCCAGGTAGGACCGGGGAGCTGTTTTTT. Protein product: CASRSPGRTGELFF.

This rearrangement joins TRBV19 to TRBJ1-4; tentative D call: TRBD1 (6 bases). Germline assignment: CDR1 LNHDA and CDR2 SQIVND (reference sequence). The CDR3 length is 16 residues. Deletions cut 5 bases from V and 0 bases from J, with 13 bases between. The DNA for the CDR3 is TGTGCCAGTAGTTATCAGGGGCTGGCAACTAATGAAAAACTGTTTTTT. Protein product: CASSYQGLATNEKLFF.

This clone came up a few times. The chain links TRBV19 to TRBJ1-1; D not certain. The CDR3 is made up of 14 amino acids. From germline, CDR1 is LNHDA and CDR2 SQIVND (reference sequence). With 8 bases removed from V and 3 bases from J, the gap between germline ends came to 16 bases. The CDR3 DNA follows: TGTGCCAGTCACTACCCCGGTGGGTACACTGAAGCTTTCTTT. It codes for CASHYPGGYTEAFF.

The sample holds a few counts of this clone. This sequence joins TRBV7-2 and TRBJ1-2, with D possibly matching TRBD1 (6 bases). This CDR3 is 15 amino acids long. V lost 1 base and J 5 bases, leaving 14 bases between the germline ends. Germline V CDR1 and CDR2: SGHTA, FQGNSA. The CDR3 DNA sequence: TGTGCCAGCAGCTTAGGGTCAGGGGAGGGGTATGGCTACACCTTC. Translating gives CASSLGSGEGYGYTF.

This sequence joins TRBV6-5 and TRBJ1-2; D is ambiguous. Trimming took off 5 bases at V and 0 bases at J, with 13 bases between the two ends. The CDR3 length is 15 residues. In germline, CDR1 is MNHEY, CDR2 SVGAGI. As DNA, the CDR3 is TGTGCCAGCAGTCCGCGTAGTGCGTCTAACTATGGCTACACCTTC. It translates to CASSPRSASNYGYTF.

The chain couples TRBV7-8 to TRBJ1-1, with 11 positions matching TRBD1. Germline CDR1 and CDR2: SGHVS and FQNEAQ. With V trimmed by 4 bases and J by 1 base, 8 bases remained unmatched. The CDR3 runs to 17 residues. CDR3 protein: CASSSGQGAPPNTEAFF. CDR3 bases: TGTGCCAGCAGCTCTGGACAGGGGGCACCCCCGAACACTGAAGCTTTCTTT. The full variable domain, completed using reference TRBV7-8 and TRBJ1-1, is GAGVSQSPRYKVAKRGQDVALRCDPISGHVSLFWYQQALGQGPEFLTYFQNEAQLDKSGLPSDRFFAERPEGSVSTLKIQRTQQEDSAVYLCASSSGQGAPPNTEAFFGQGTRLTVV.

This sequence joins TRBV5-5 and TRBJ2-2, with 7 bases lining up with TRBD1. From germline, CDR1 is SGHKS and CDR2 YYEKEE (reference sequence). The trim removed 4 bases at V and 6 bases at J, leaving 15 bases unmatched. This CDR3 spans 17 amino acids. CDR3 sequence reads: CASSLLSDRDFPGELFF. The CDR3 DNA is TGTGCCAGCAGCCTACTTAGTGACAGGGATTTCCCCGGGGAGCTGTTTTTT.

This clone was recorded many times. The CDR3 DNA reads as TGTGCCAGTCGCCTAGCGGGAGGGCCCGGGGAGCTGTTTTTT. It codes for CASRLAGGPGELFF. The rearrangement uses TRBV5-6 and TRBJ2-2; 12 positions match TRBD2. J lost 6 bases, V lost 8 bases, and 5 bases had no gene match. CDR1 and CDR2 from the germline V gene are SGHDT and YYEEEE. CDR3 length equals 14 residues.

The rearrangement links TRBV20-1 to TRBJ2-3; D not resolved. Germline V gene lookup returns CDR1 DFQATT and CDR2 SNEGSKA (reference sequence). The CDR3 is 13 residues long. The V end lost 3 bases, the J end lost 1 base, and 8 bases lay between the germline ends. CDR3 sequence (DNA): TGCAGTGCTAGTCGAGATGGCACAGATACGCAGTATTTT. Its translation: CSASRDGTDTQYF.

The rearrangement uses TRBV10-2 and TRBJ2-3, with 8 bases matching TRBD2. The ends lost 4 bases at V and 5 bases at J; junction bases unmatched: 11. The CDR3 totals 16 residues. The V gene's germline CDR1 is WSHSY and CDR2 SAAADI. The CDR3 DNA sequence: TGCGCCAGCAGTGTTTTAGCGGGGTCGGTAGGAGATACGCAGTATTTT. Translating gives CASSVLAGSVGDTQYF.

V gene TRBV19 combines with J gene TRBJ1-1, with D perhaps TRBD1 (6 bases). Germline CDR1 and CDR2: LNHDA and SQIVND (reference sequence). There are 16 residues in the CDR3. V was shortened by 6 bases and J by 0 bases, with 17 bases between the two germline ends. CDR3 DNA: TGTGCCAGTAGGGAACAGGGTGGGGTTATGAACACTGAAGCTTTCTTT. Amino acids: CASREQGGVMNTEAFF. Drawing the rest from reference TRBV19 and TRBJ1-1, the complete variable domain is DGGITQSPKYLFRKEGQNVTLSCEQNLNHDAMYWYRQDPGQGLRLIYYSQIVNDFQKGDIAEGYSVSREKKESFPLTVTSAQKNPTAFYLCASREQGGVMNTEAFFGQGTRLTVV.

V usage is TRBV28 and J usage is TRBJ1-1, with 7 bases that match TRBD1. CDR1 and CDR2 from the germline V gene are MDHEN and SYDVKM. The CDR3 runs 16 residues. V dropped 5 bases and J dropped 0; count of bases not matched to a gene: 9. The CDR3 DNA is TGTGCCAGCAGTCAAAACGGGGGACAGTTGAACACTGAAGCTTTCTTT. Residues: CASSQNGGQLNTEAFF.

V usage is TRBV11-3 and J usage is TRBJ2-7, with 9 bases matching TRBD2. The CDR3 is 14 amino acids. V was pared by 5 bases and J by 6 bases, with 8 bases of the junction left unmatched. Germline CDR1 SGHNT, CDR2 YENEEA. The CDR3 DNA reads TGTGCCAGCAGCCGCACCCCTAGCGGGACCGAGCAGTACTTC. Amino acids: CASSRTPSGTEQYF. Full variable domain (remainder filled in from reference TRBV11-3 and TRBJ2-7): EAGVVQSPRYKIIEKKQPVAFWCNPISGHNTLYWYLQNLGQGPELLIRYENEEAVDDSQLPKDRFSAERLKGVDSTLKIQPAELGDSAVYLCASSRTPSGTEQYFGPGTRLTVT.

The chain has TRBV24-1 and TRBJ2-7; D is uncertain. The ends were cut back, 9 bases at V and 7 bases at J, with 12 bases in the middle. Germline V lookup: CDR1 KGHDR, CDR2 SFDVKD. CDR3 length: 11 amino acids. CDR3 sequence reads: CATGDGGEQYF. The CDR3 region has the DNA TGTGCCACCGGAGATGGTGGGGAGCAGTACTTC.

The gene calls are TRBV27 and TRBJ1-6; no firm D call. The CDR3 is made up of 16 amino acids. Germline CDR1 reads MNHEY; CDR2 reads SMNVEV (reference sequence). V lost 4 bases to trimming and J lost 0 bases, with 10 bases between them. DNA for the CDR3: TGTGCCAGCAGTTCGGCTCGGAGCTCCTATAATTCACCCCTCCACTTT. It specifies CASSSARSSYNSPLHF.

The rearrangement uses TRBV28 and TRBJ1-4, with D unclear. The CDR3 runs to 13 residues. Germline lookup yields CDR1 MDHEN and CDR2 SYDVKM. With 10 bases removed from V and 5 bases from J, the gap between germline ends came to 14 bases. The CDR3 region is CATHDTMNEKLFF. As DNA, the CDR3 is TGTGCCACTCATGACACAATGAATGAAAAACTGTTTTTT. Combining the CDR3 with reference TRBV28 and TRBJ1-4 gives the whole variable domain DVKVTQSSRYLVKRTGEKVFLECVQDMDHENMFWYRQDPGLGLRLIYFSYDVKMKEKGDIPEGYSVSREKKERFSLILESASTNQTSMYLCATHDTMNEKLFFGSGTQLSVL.

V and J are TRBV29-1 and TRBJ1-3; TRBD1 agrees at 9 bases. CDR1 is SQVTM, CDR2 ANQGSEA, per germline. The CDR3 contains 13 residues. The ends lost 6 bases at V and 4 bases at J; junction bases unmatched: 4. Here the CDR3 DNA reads TGCAGCGTCATACAGGGGGCCGGAAACACCATATATTTT. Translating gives CSVIQGAGNTIYF.

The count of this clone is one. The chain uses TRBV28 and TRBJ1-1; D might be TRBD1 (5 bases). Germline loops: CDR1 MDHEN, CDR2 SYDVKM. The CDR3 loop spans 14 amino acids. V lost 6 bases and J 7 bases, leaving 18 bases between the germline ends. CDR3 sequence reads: CASSPPSGGSEAFF. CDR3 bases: TGTGCCAGCAGCCCCCCGAGTGGGGGGAGTGAAGCTTTCTTT.

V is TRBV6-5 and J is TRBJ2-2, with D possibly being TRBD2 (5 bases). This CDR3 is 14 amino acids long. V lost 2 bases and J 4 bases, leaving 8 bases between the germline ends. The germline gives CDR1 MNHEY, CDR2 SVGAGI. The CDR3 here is CASSYDYGTGELFF. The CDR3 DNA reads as TGTGCCAGCAGTTACGACTATGGCACCGGGGAGCTGTTTTTT.

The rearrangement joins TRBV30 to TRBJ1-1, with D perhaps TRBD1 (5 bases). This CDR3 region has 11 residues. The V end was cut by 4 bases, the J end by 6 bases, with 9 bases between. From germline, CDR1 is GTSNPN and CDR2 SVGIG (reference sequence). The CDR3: CAWNGGAEAFF. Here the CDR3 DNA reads TGTGCCTGGAATGGGGGGGCTGAAGCTTTCTTT.

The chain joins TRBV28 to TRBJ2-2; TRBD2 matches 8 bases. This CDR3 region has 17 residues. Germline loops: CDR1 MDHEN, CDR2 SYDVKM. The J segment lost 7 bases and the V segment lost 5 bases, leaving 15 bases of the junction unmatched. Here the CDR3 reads CASSPPLISGIGGELFF. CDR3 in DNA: TGTGCCAGCAGTCCGCCCTTGATTAGCGGGATCGGCGGGGAGCTGTTTTTT.

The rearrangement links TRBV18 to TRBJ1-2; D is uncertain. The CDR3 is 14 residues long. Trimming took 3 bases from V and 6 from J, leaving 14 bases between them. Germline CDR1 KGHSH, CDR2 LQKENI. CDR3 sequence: CASSPGLSEDGYTF. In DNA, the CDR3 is TGTGCCAGCTCACCTGGCCTATCTGAGGATGGCTACACCTTC. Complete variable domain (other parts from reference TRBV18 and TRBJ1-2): NAGVMQNPRHLVRRRGQEARLRCSPMKGHSHVYWYRQLPEEGLKFMVYLQKENIIDESGMPKERFSAEFPKEGPSILRIQQVVRGDSAAYFCASSPGLSEDGYTFGSGTRLTVV.

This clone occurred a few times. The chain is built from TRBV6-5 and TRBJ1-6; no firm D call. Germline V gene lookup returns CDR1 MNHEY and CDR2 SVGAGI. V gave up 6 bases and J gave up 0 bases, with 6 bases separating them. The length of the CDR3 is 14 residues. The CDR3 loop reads CASSGSSYNSPLHF. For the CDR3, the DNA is TGTGCCAGCAGCGGGAGCTCCTATAATTCACCCCTCCACTTT.

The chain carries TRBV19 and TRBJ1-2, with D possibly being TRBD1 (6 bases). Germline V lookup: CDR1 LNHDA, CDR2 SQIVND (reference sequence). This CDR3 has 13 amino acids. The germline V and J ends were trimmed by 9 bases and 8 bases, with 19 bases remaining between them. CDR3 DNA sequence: TGTGCCAGCTCGGGACAATATTCGCAAGGCTACACCTTC. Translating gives CASSGQYSQGYTF.

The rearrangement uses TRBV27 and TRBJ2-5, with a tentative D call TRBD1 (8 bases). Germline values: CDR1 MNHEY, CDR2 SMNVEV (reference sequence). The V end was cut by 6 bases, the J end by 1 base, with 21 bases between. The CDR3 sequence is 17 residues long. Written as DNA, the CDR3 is TGTGCCAGCAGGCTCGCTACCCACAGGGGGGGCCAAGAGACCCAGTACTTC. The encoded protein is CASRLATHRGGQETQYF.

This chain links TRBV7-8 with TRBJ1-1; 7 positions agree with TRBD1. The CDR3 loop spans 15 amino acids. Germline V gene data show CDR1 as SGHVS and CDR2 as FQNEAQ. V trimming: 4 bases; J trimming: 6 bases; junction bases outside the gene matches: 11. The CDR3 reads CASSYRQGRTPEAFF. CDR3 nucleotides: TGTGCCAGCAGCTACCGACAGGGTAGGACGCCTGAAGCTTTCTTT.

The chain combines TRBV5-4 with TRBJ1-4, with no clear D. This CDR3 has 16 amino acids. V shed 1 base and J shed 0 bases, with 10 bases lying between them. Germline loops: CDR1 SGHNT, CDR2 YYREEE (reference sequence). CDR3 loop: CASSLSRLTTNEKLFF. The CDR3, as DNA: TGTGCCAGCAGCTTGTCCAGGTTAACAACTAATGAAAAACTGTTTTTT. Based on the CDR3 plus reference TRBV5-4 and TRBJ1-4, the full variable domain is ETGVTQSPTHLIKTRGQQVTLRCSSQSGHNTVSWYQQALGQGPQFIFQYYREEENGRGNFPPRFSGLQFPNYSSELNVNALELDDSALYLCASSLSRLTTNEKLFFGSGTQLSVL.

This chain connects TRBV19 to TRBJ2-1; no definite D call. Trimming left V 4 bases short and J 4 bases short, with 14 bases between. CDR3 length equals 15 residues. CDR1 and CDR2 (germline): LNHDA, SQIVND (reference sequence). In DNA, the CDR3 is TGTGCCAGTAGTACGGTGAGAGTTTCTTACAATGAGCAGTTCTTC. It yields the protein CASSTVRVSYNEQFF.

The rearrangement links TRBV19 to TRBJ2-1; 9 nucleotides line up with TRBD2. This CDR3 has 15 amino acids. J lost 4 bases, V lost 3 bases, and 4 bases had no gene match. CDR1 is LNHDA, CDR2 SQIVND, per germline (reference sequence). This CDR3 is CASSMTSGFYNEQFF. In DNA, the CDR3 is TGTGCCAGTAGTATGACTAGCGGCTTTTACAATGAGCAGTTCTTC.

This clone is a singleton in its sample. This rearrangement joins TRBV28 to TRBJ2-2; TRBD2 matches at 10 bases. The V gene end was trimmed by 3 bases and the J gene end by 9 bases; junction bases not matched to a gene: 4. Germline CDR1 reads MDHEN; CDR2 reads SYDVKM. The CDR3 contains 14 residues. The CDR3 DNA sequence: TGTGCCAGCAGTTTGTCTAGCGGGAGCCGGGAGCTGTTTTTT. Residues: CASSLSSGSRELFF.